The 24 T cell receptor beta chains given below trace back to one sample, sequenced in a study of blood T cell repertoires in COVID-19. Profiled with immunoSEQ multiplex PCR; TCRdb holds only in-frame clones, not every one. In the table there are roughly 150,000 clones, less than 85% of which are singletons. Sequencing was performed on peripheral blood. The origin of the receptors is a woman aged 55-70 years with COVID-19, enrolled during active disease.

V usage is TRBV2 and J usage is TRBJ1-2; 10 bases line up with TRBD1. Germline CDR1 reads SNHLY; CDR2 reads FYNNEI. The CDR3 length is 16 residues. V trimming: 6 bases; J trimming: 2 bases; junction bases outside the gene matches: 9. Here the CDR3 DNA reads TGTGCCAGCAGCCCTCCGGGACAGGGGAGAAACTATGGCTACACCTTC. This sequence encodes CASSPPGQGRNYGYTF.

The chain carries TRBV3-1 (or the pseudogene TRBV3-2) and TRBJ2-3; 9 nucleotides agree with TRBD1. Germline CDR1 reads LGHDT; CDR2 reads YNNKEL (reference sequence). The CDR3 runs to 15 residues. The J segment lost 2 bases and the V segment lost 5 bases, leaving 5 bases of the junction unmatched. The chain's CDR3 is CASSSRTGDTDTQYF. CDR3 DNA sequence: TGTGCCAGCAGCTCTAGGACAGGGGACACAGATACGCAGTATTTT.

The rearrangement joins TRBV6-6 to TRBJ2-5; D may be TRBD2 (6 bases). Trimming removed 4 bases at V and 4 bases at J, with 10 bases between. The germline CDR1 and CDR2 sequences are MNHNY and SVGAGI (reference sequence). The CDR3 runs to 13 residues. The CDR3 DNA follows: TGTGCCAGCAGTTTGGGGAGGCGAGAGACCCAGTACTTC. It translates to CASSLGRRETQYF.

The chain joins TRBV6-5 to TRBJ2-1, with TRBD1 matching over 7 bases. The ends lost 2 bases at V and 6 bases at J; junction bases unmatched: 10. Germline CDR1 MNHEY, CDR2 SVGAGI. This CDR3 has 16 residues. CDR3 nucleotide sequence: TGTGCCAGCAGTTACCACCGGGACAGAGGACTCAATGAGCAGTTCTTC. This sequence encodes CASSYHRDRGLNEQFF.

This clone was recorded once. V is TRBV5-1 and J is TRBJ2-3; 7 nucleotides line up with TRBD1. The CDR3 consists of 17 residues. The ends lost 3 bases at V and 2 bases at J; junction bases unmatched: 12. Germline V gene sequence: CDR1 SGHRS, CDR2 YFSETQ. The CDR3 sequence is CASSSISQGSTTDTQYF. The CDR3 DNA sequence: TGCGCCAGCAGCTCCATCTCACAGGGGTCAACCACAGATACGCAGTATTTT.

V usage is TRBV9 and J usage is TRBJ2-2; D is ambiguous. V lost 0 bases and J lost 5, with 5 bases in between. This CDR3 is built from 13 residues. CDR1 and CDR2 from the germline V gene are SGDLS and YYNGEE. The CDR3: CASSVGQTGELFF. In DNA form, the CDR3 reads TGTGCCAGCAGCGTAGGTCAAACCGGGGAGCTGTTTTTT. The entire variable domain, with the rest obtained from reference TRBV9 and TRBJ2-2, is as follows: DSGVTQTPKHLITATGQRVTLRCSPRSGDLSVYWYQQSLDQGLQFLIQYYNGEERAKGNILERFSAQQFPDLHSELNLSSLELGDSALYFCASSVGQTGELFFGEGSRLTVL.

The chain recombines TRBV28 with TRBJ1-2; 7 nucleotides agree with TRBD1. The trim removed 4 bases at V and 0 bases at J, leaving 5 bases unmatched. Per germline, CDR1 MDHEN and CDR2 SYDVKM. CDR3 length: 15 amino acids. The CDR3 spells CASSSDRVTNYGYTF. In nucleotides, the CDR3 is TGTGCCAGCAGTTCAGACAGGGTTACTAACTATGGCTACACCTTC.

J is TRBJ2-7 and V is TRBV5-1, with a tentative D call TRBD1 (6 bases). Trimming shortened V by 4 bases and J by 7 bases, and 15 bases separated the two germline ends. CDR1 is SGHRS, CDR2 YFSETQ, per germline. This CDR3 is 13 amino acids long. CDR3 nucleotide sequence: TGCGCCAGCAGCCCGAAGGGGGTTGGGGAGCAGTACTTC. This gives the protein CASSPKGVGEQYF.

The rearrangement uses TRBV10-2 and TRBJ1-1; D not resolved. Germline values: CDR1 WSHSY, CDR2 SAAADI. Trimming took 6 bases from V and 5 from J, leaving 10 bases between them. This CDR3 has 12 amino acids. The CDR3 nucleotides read TGCGCCAGCAGCGAATGGGAGACTGAAGCTTTCTTT. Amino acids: CASSEWETEAFF.

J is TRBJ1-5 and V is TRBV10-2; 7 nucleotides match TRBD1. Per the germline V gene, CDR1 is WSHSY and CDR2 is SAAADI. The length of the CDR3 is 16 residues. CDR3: CASKGRGTSSNQPQHF. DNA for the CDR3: TGCGCTTCTAAGGGCAGGGGGACTTCTAGCAATCAGCCCCAGCATTTT.

The CDR3 sequence is CASSIWTVDSNQPQHF. The CDR3 DNA sequence: TGTGCCAGCAGTATTTGGACAGTCGATAGCAATCAGCCCCAGCATTTT. This chain joins TRBV28 and TRBJ1-5; D perhaps matches TRBD1 (6 bases). V dropped 5 bases and J dropped 0 bases, with 14 bases sitting between them. Germline CDR1 is MDHEN and CDR2 is SYDVKM. The CDR3 is made up of 16 amino acids.

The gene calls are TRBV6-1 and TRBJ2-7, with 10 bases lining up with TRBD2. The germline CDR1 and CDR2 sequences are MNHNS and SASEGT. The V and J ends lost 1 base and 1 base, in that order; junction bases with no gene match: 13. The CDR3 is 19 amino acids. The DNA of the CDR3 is TGTGCCAGCAGTGAAGGAAAGGGACTAGCGTCAGGCAAATCCTACGAGCAGTACTTC. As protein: CASSEGKGLASGKSYEQYF.

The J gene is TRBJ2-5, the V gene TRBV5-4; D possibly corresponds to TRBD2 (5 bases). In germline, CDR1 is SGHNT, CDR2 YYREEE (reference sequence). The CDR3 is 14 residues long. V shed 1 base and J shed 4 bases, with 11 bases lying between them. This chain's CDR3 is CASSLSPSPETQYF. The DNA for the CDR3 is TGTGCCAGCAGCTTGTCCCCTAGCCCAGAGACCCAGTACTTC. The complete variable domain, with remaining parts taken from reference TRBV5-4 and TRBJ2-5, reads ETGVTQSPTHLIKTRGQQVTLRCSSQSGHNTVSWYQQALGQGPQFIFQYYREEENGRGNFPPRFSGLQFPNYSSELNVNALELDDSALYLCASSLSPSPETQYFGPGTRLLVL.

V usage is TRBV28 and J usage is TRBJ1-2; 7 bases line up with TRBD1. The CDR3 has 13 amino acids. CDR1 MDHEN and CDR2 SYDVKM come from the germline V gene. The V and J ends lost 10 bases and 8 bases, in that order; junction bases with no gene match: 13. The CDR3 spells CAIYRGPGWGYTF. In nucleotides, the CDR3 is TGTGCCATCTACAGGGGTCCAGGATGGGGCTACACCTTC.

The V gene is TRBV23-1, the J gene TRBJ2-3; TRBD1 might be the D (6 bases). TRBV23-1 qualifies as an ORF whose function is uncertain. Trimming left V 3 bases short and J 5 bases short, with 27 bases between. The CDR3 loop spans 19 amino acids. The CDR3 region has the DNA TGCGCCAGCAGTCACATGGAACGACCCCCACATACAGGGAAAGATACGCAGTATTTT. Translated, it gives CASSHMERPPHTGKDTQYF.

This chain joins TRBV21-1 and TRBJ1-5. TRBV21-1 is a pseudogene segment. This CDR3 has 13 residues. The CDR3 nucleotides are TGTAGAACTTCCGCGGGGGGGGATCAGCCCCAGCATTTT. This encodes CRTSAGGDQPQHF.

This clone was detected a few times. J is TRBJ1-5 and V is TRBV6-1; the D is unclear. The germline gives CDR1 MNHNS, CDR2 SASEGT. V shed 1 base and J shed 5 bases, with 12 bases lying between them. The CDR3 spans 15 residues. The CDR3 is CASSEEGGSYQPQHF. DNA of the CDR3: TGTGCCAGCAGTGAAGAGGGAGGGAGCTATCAGCCCCAGCATTTT.

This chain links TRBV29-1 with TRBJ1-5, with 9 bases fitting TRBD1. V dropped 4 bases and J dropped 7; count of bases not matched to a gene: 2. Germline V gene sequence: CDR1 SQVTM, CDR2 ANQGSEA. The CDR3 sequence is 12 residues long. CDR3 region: CSVGDREQPQHF. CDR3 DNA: TGCAGCGTTGGGGACAGGGAACAGCCCCAGCATTTT.

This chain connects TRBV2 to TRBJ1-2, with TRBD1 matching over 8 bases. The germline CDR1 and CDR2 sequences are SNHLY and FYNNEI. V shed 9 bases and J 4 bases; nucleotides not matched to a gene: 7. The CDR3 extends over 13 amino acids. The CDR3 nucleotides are TGTGCCAGTTCCCCGGGACAGGTCTATGGCTACACCTTC. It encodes CASSPGQVYGYTF.

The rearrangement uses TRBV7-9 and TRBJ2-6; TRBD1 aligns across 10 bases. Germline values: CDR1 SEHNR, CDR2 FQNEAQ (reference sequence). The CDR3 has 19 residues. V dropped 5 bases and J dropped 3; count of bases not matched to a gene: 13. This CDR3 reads CASSPTLGQGIGGANVLTF. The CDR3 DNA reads TGTGCCAGCAGCCCGACGCTGGGACAGGGGATAGGTGGGGCCAACGTCCTGACTTTC.

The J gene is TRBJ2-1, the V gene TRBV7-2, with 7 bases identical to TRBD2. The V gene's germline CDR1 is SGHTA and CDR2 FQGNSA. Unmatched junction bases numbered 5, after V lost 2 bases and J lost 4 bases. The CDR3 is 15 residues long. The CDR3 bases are TGTGCCAGCAGCTTAAGCAGCGGGATTTACAATGAGCAGTTCTTC. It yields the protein CASSLSSGIYNEQFF.

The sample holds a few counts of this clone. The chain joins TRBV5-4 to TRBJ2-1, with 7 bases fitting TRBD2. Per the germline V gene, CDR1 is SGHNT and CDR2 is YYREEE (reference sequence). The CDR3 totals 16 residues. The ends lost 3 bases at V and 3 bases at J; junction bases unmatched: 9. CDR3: CASSSSGGPRYNEQFF. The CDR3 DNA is TGTGCCAGCAGCTCGTCGGGGGGACCCCGCTACAATGAGCAGTTCTTC.

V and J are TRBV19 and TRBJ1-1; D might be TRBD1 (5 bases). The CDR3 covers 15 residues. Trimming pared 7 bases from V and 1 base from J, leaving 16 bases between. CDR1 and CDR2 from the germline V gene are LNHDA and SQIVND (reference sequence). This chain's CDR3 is CASIGTPPRNTEAFF. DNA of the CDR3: TGTGCCAGTATAGGGACTCCCCCTCGGAACACTGAAGCTTTCTTT. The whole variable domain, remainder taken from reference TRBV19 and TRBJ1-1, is DGGITQSPKYLFRKEGQNVTLSCEQNLNHDAMYWYRQDPGQGLRLIYYSQIVNDFQKGDIAEGYSVSREKKESFPLTVTSAQKNPTAFYLCASIGTPPRNTEAFFGQGTRLTVV.

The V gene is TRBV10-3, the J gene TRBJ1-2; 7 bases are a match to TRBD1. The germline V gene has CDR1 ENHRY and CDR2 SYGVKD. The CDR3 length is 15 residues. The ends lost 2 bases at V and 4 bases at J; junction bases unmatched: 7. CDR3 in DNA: TGTGCCATCAGTGAGGTAGACAGGGAGCCCTATGGCTACACCTTC. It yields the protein CAISEVDREPYGYTF.